These T cell receptor beta chains were read from a single sample in a study of cytomegalovirus exposure and HLA in healthy donors. The repertoire was sequenced with immunoSEQ multiplex PCR; TCRdb's copy has only in-frame clones and lacks some. The sample has under 130,000 clones, around 60% seen once; the top ten hold around 4%. The sample consisted of PBMCs. These receptors were obtained from a man younger than 45 in good health and CMV-seropositive. The CDR3 runs from the conserved cysteine through the conserved F or W. D genes are given only for firm matches. Expanded clones get a size class; other rows say once, few or many, or leave the size out.

CDR3nt	CDR3aa	abundance	d_gene	len	v_gene	j_gene
TGCGCCAGCAGCTTGGCCGGGGGGGGCACCGGGGAGCTGTTTTTT	CASSLAGGGTGELFF	few	TRBD2	15	TRBV5-1	TRBJ2-2
TGCGCCAGCAGCTTATTAAACACCGGGGAGCTGTTTTTT	CASSLLNTGELFF	few	.	13	TRBV5-1	TRBJ2-2
TGTGCCAGCAGCGTAGCGGCGGGGAACACTGAAGCTTTCTTT	CASSVAAGNTEAFF	.	.	14	TRBV9	TRBJ1-1
TGTGCCAGCAGCTTAGAGCGATTGGGGCGGGGGGGCTACAATGAGCAGTTCTTC	CASSLERLGRGGYNEQFF	.	TRBD2	18	TRBV7-9	TRBJ2-1
TGTGCCAGCAGAACCAGCGGGGGTTTACCCTACGAGCAGTACTTC	CASRTSGGLPYEQYF	.	TRBD2	15	TRBV6-6	TRBJ2-7
TGTGCCAGCAGCTTAGGCCTCAGGGGAGGGTCCGATACGCAGTATTTT	CASSLGLRGGSDTQYF	.	.	16	TRBV13	TRBJ2-3
TGTGCCAGCAGCTTAGAGGGGCGGACCGAACCCTACAATGAGCAGTTCTTC	CASSLEGRTEPYNEQFF	once	.	17	TRBV7-6	TRBJ2-1
TGCGCCAGCAGCCAAGGAAGCCGGGAGGGTGAGACCCAGTACTTC	CASSQGSREGETQYF	few	TRBD2	15	TRBV4-1	TRBJ2-5
TGCGCCAGCAGCTTTGGGCGCACGACTGAAGCTTTCTTT	CASSFGRTTEAFF	few	.	13	TRBV5-1	TRBJ1-1
TGCGCCAGCAGCTTGGGAGACCCGGGGGGTGAGCAGTTCTTC	CASSLGDPGGEQFF	.	TRBD2	14	TRBV5-1	TRBJ2-1
TGTGCCAGCAGCGTACGGGGGGCCGTTTACACCGGGGAGCTGTTTTTT	CASSVRGAVYTGELFF	.	.	16	TRBV11-3	TRBJ2-2
TGTGCCAGCAGCAAACGTAACAGGGTGGGCTACGAGCAGTACTTC	CASSKRNRVGYEQYF	.	.	15	TRBV21-1	TRBJ2-7
TGTGCCAGCAGTGCTTATCTGGCGGCGGGAAACACCATATATTTT	CASSAYLAAGNTIYF	.	.	15	TRBV6-1	TRBJ1-3
TGTGCCAGCAGCGCAGACACGGCGGGAGGTGGCTACACCTTC	CASSADTAGGGYTF	.	.	14	TRBV9	TRBJ1-2
TGTGCCTGGAGTTGGGGGGCTGAAGCTTTCTTT	CAWSWGAEAFF	.	.	11	TRBV30	TRBJ1-1
TGTGCCAGCAGCCAGGGGTGGGAGCAGTACTTC	CASSQGWEQYF	.	.	11	TRBV7-2	TRBJ2-7
TGCGCCAGCAGCTTGGGCGACCTACAGTCCTCTGGGGGCTACACCTTC	CASSLGDLQSSGGYTF	few	.	16	TRBV5-1	TRBJ1-2
TGCGCCAGCAGCGCCCCCGAGACAGGGTATGGCTACACCTTC	CASSAPETGYGYTF	.	TRBD1	14	TRBV5-1	TRBJ1-2
TGTGCCAGCAGCGTAGGGGCTAGCGGGGGGGCCGGGGATACGCAGTATTTT	CASSVGASGGAGDTQYF	.	TRBD2	17	TRBV9	TRBJ2-3
TGCGCCAGCAGCTTGCAGGGAGGGGTAGCCTACGAGCAGTACTTC	CASSLQGGVAYEQYF	few	TRBD2	15	TRBV5-1	TRBJ2-7
TGTGCCAGCAGCTTTTCAGGACAGACAGATACGCAGTATTTT	CASSFSGQTDTQYF	.	.	14	TRBV7-6	TRBJ2-3
TGTGCCAGCACGCGGGACAGAAACTATGGCTACACCTTC	CASTRDRNYGYTF	.	TRBD1	13	TRBV2	TRBJ1-2
TGTGCCGTCCATGCGGGGGCTTACTCCTACGAGCAGTACTTC	CAVHAGAYSYEQYF	.	.	14	TRBV6-1	TRBJ2-7
TGCGCCAGCAGCCCGGACAGGGGGCGCGGTGGCTACACCTTC	CASSPDRGRGGYTF	.	TRBD1	14	TRBV23-1	TRBJ1-2
TGTGCCAGCAGCTTAGACAGGGCTGGAAACACCATATATTTT	CASSLDRAGNTIYF	few	.	14	TRBV7-9	TRBJ1-3
TGTGCCAGCAGTTCCATCGACTCATACGAGCAGTACTTC	CASSSIDSYEQYF	.	.	13	TRBV27	TRBJ2-7
TGTGCCAGCAGCCCCCGCCGGGACAGCACGGGTCTGGAGACCCAGTACTTC	CASSPRRDSTGLETQYF	.	TRBD1	17	TRBV14	TRBJ2-5
TGTGCCAGCAGTTACATCGGGGGTAATTCACCCCTCCACTTT	CASSYIGGNSPLHF	.	.	14	TRBV6-5	TRBJ1-6
TGTGCCAGCAGCTTCGCGGGGGGAGACTCTGGAAACACCATATATTTT	CASSFAGGDSGNTIYF	few	.	16	TRBV11-3	TRBJ1-3
TGTGCCAGCAGTCGACAGCACTCCTACGAGCAGTACTTC	CASSRQHSYEQYF	.	.	13	TRBV28	TRBJ2-7
TGTGCCAGCAGCCAAGTTCGGCAGGGGCTGGGGAAACTGTTTTTT	CASSQVRQGLGKLFF	.	.	15	TRBV14	TRBJ1-4
TGTGCCAGCAGCCAAGGAACCGGAGATACGCAGTATTTT	CASSQGTGDTQYF	.	.	13	TRBV4-2	TRBJ2-3
TGCGCCAGCAGCTCCGGACAGGGAGGTGGCTACACCTTC	CASSSGQGGGYTF	.	TRBD1	13	TRBV5-1	TRBJ1-2
TGTGCCAGCAGTGCCGCGGGACGGGGGACGTTCTTC	CASSAAGRGTFF	.	.	12	TRBV6-5	TRBJ2-1
TGTGCCAGCAGCTTAGTGTTGGGCATCTCCTACAATGAGCAGTTCTTC	CASSLVLGISYNEQFF	.	.	16	TRBV7-2	TRBJ2-1
TGCGCCAGCCAATCCCTACTCCGGGGGACCGGGGAGCTGTTTTTT	CASQSLLRGTGELFF	few	.	15	TRBV5-1	TRBJ2-2
TGTGCCAGCAGCTTAATGGCGGGGCAGAGGGAGACCCAGTACTTC	CASSLMAGQRETQYF	.	.	15	TRBV7-3	TRBJ2-5
TGTGCCAGCAGCTCCACCCGAGGGAGGGCCCCCTACGAGCAGTACTTC	CASSSTRGRAPYEQYF	.	TRBD2	16	TRBV11-3	TRBJ2-7
TGTGCTAGCAGCTTGACAGGGAACACTGAAGCTTTCTTT	CASSLTGNTEAFF	few	.	13	TRBV7-7	TRBJ1-1
TGTGCCAGCTCCCCGAGCGGGGGCCTCACAGATACGCAGTATTTT	CASSPSGGLTDTQYF	.	TRBD2	15	TRBV18	TRBJ2-3
TGTGCCAGCAGACGGACAGGGCAAGAGACCCAGTACTTC	CASRRTGQETQYF	.	TRBD1	13	TRBV6-5	TRBJ2-5
TGTGCCATCAGTGGCCAGGGAGGTCAGCCCCAGCATTTT	CAISGQGGQPQHF	.	.	13	TRBV10-3	TRBJ1-5
TGTGCCACCAGCAGAGATGGCGTGCTAGCGGGGGGGCCCACCGGGGAGCTGTTTTTT	CATSRDGVLAGGPTGELFF	.	TRBD2	19	TRBV15	TRBJ2-2
TGTGCCAGCCGGGGACAGGGGAGAGCTTTCTTT	CASRGQGRAFF	.	TRBD1	11	TRBV9	TRBJ1-1
TGTGCCATGAGTGGGCGGAACTCTAGCACAGATACGCAGTATTTT	CAMSGRNSSTDTQYF	few	.	15	TRBV10-3	TRBJ2-3
TGTGCCAGCAGCTTGGCCTCGGGCACTGAAGCTTTCTTT	CASSLASGTEAFF	once	.	13	TRBV7-3	TRBJ1-1
TGTGCCAGCAGTTACTCCCAAGAACTCACTGAAGCTTTCTTT	CASSYSQELTEAFF	.	.	14	TRBV6-5	TRBJ1-1
TGTGCCAGCAGCTTAGCAGGGGTCCCCGATACGCAGTATTTT	CASSLAGVPDTQYF	.	.	14	TRBV7-3	TRBJ2-3
TGTGCCAGCAGTGGGACAGGGAAAGAAAAACTGTTTTTT	CASSGTGKEKLFF	.	TRBD1	13	TRBV6-5	TRBJ1-4
TGTGCCAGCAGCCCACAGCGGGGGGGCTTCAATGGGCAGTTCTTC	CASSPQRGGFNGQFF	.	TRBD2	15	TRBV13	TRBJ2-1
TGTGCCAGCAGACATCCCGGCGGGCCGCAGTATTTT	CASRHPGGPQYF	.	.	12	TRBV7-2	TRBJ2-3
TGCCTTTGGCCGAACACCGGGGAGCTGTTTTTT	CLWPNTGELFF	.	.	11	TRBV11-3	TRBJ2-2
TGTGCCAGCAGTTACGGCAAGGAGACCCAGTACTTC	CASSYGKETQYF	few	.	12	TRBV6-6	TRBJ2-5
TGTGCCAGTAGTCCACGGACTACGACTATGAACACTGAAGCTTTCTTT	CASSPRTTTMNTEAFF	.	.	16	TRBV19	TRBJ1-1
TGTGCCAGCAGCACAGAGTACAATGAGCAGTTCTTC	CASSTEYNEQFF	few	.	12	TRBV7-9	TRBJ2-1
TGTGCCAGCTCACCGGCTAGCGGCCGGGATACGCAGTATTTT	CASSPASGRDTQYF	.	TRBD2	14	TRBV18	TRBJ2-3
TGTGCCAGCAGCCTACAGACAGGGGGCACTGAAGCTTTCTTT	CASSLQTGGTEAFF	.	TRBD1	14	TRBV7-6	TRBJ1-1
TGTGCCAGCAGCGCACAGGGTCCGCAAAGGTACGAGCAGTACTTC	CASSAQGPQRYEQYF	.	.	15	TRBV11-3	TRBJ2-7
TGTGCCAGCAGGAATACAGGGATGTTGGAGAGGGGCAATCAGCCCCAGCATTTT	CASRNTGMLERGNQPQHF	.	.	18	TRBV27	TRBJ1-5